This TCR beta chain was recorded in a study of T cell responses to AZD1222 COVID-19 vaccine. This clone has only a few counts. Its antigen remains unidentified. V was cut by 1 base and J by 6 bases, with 7 bases left in between. Germline CDR1 reads LGHDT; CDR2 reads YNNKEL (reference sequence). This CDR3 has 12 amino acids. Study-wide points: Sampled repertoires all dated from after the peak T cell response.

Sequenced by immunoSEQ multiplex PCR; TCRdb stores in-frame clones only, minus some. Of about 93,000 clones in the sample, over 85% were seen once. The chain is built from TRBV3-1 (or the pseudogene TRBV3-2) and TRBJ2-7; D is ambiguous. This TCR was recovered from an adult in good health. The source was peripheral blood, collected on day 0 of MenACWY control vaccination. The CDR3 bases are TGTGCCAGCAGCCAAGTAATAGGCGAGCAGTACTTC. Protein sequence: CASSQVIGEQYF.